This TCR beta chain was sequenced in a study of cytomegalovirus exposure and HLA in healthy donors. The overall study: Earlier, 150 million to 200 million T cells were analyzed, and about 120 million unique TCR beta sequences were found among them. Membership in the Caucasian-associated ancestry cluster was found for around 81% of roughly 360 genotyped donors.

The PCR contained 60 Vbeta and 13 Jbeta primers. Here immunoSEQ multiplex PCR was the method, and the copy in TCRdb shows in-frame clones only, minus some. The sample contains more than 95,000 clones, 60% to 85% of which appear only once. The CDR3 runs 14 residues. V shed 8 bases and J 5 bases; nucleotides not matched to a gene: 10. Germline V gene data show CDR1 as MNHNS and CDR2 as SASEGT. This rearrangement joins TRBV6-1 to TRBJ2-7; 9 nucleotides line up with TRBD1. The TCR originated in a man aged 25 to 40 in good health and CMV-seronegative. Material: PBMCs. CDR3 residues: CASQNRDRVDEQYF. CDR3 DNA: TGTGCCAGCCAGAACCGGGACAGGGTCGACGAGCAGTACTTC.